Below are 18 T cell receptor beta chains sequenced from a single sample in a study of beta chain features in type 1 diabetes. The investigators reverse transcribed all of the isolated RNA, so they sequenced expressed TCRB transcripts. Data came from immunoSEQ multiplex PCR; TCRdb stores just in-frame clones and leaves some out. The sample lists around 280,000 clones, over 12% occurring once. These TCRs are of unknown antigen specificity. Study results and caveats: Among all four CD4+ subsets, Type 1 diabetes patients had TCRB CDR3s that were moderately but significantly shorter.

Material for sequencing was naive CD4+ T cells from blood. These receptors were obtained from a young man with type 1 diabetes.

This clone came up a few times. This chain uses TRBV5-4 with TRBJ1-6; tentative D call: TRBD1 (5 bases). The CDR3 consists of 14 residues. Trimming removed 1 base at V and 8 bases at J, with 10 bases between. The germline V gene has CDR1 SGHNT and CDR2 YYREEE (reference sequence). The CDR3 DNA reads as TGTGCCAGCAGCTTGTCAGGGTCGTATTCACCCCTCCACTTT. Translating it yields CASSLSGSYSPLHF.

The genes are TRBV6-5 and TRBJ2-7, with D possibly being TRBD2 (5 bases). Looked up from germline, CDR1 is MNHEY and CDR2 is SVGAGI. This CDR3 contains 15 residues. The germline V and J ends were trimmed by 2 bases and 6 bases, with 17 bases remaining between them. CDR3 loop: CASSYRRSAPTEQYF. The CDR3 nucleotides read TGTGCCAGCAGTTACCGGAGGTCAGCCCCTACCGAGCAGTACTTC.

This sequence joins TRBV14 and TRBJ1-1; D is ambiguous. V was clipped by 4 bases and J by 2 bases, with 8 bases between them. The CDR3 covers 13 residues. Germline lookup yields CDR1 SGHDN and CDR2 FVKESK. The CDR3 nucleotides read TGTGCCAGCAGCCTTACAGTTAACACTGAAGCTTTCTTT. Encoded protein: CASSLTVNTEAFF.

The chain is built from TRBV18 and TRBJ2-7; 11 positions agree with TRBD1. The CDR3 loop spans 16 amino acids. Per the germline V gene, CDR1 is KGHSH and CDR2 is LQKENI. After removal of 4 bases from V and 7 bases from J, the junction contained 12 bases not matched to a gene. The CDR3 DNA is TGTGCCAGCTCACGATCGGGACAGGGGGTACTGTGGGAGCAGTACTTC. Its protein product is CASSRSGQGVLWEQYF.

This clone has a handful of counts. The chain carries TRBV5-1 and TRBJ2-2; the D gene is possibly TRBD2 (6 bases). Germline V gene lookup returns CDR1 SGHRS and CDR2 YFSETQ. This CDR3 has 14 residues. Trimming removed 0 bases at V and 5 bases at J, with 8 bases between. DNA for the CDR3: TGCGCCAGCAGCTTGGCTAGCGAAACCGGGGAGCTGTTTTTT. The encoded protein is CASSLASETGELFF.

In this sample, this clone turned up a few times. The chain's CDR3 is CASSQLRDRVNTGELFF. CDR3 bases: TGCGCCAGCAGCCAACTCCGGGACAGAGTGAACACCGGGGAGCTGTTTTTT. This sequence joins TRBV4-3 and TRBJ2-2, with TRBD1 matching 7 bases. The CDR3 has 17 amino acids. V shed 2 bases and J 1 base; nucleotides not matched to a gene: 7. Germline CDR1 and CDR2: LGHNA and YSLEER.

This clone was seen only a few times. This sequence joins TRBV5-1 and TRBJ2-7; D remains ambiguous. The V end lost 0 bases, the J end lost 5 bases, and 12 bases lay between the germline ends. Germline V lookup: CDR1 SGHRS, CDR2 YFSETQ. This CDR3 has 14 residues. Here the CDR3 reads CASSLAVEVHEQYF. As DNA, the CDR3 is TGCGCCAGCAGCTTGGCGGTCGAGGTCCACGAGCAGTACTTC.

In its sample, this clone was seen a few times. The rearrangement links TRBV9 to TRBJ1-2; TRBD1 is a possible D gene (5 bases). The CDR3 sequence is 12 residues long. Per the germline V gene, CDR1 is SGDLS and CDR2 is YYNGEE. With 8 bases removed from V and 8 bases from J, the gap between germline ends came to 16 bases. The CDR3 sequence is CASQKSGKGYTF. The CDR3 DNA reads TGTGCCAGTCAAAAATCAGGGAAAGGCTACACCTTC. Full variable domain (outside the CDR3, taken from reference TRBV9 and TRBJ1-2): DSGVTQTPKHLITATGQRVTLRCSPRSGDLSVYWYQQSLDQGLQFLIQYYNGEERAKGNILERFSAQQFPDLHSELNLSSLELGDSALYFCASQKSGKGYTFGSGTRLTVV.

This clone was picked up a small number of times. The chain is built from TRBV6-5 and TRBJ1-1, with 7 bases matching TRBD1. This CDR3 has 16 residues. Looked up from germline, CDR1 is MNHEY and CDR2 is SVGAGI. V shed 3 bases, J shed 1 base, and the junction held 8 bases outside the gene matches. The CDR3 here is CASSYSPGQPNTEAFF. The DNA of the CDR3 is TGTGCCAGCAGTTATTCCCCGGGACAGCCGAACACTGAAGCTTTCTTT.

The chain is built from TRBV28 and TRBJ2-1, with 13 bases aligning to TRBD2. The CDR3 length is 12 residues. J was trimmed by 16 bases and V by 5 bases; bases with no gene match: 5. CDR1 MDHEN and CDR2 SYDVKM come from the germline V gene. CDR3 loop: CASSTGLAGEFF. CDR3 coding DNA: TGTGCCAGCAGTACTGGACTAGCGGGGGAATTCTTC.

The genes are TRBV9 and TRBJ2-2; 7 nucleotides match TRBD2. V lost 1 base and J lost 5; bases outside the gene matches: 8. Germline values: CDR1 SGDLS, CDR2 YYNGEE. This CDR3 has 16 residues. CDR3 protein: CASSVLASGETGELFF. For the CDR3, the DNA is TGTGCCAGCAGCGTATTGGCTAGCGGCGAAACCGGGGAGCTGTTTTTT.

J is TRBJ2-5 and V is TRBV30, with TRBD1 as a possible D gene (6 bases). The V end lost 1 base, the J end lost 2 bases, and 8 bases lay between the germline ends. The CDR3 is 13 residues long. Germline CDR1 and CDR2: GTSNPN and SVGIG (reference sequence). The CDR3 loop reads CAWSGQVQETQYF. CDR3 nucleotides: TGTGCCTGGAGTGGACAGGTTCAAGAGACCCAGTACTTC.

V gene TRBV28 combines with J gene TRBJ2-7, with 11 bases identical to TRBD2. The CDR3 loop spans 13 amino acids. Trimming at V came to 8 bases and at J to 6 bases, leaving 6 bases not matched to a gene. Germline V gives CDR1 MDHEN, CDR2 SYDVKM. This chain's CDR3 is CASDSGRGSEQYF. CDR3 in DNA: TGTGCCAGCGATAGCGGGAGGGGATCCGAGCAGTACTTC.

The CDR3 is CASNKRNEQYF. The CDR3 nucleotides are TGTGCCAGTAACAAGAGGAACGAGCAGTACTTC. The chain links TRBV28 to TRBJ2-7; D not resolved. Germline values: CDR1 MDHEN, CDR2 SYDVKM. This CDR3 spans 11 amino acids. V was cut by 9 bases and J by 5 bases, with 11 bases left in between.

This clone was counted between two and nine times. This rearrangement joins TRBV30 to TRBJ1-5, with D possibly being TRBD1 (5 bases). Germline CDR1 reads GTSNPN; CDR2 reads SVGIG (reference sequence). The CDR3 has 14 residues. DNA for the CDR3: TGTGCTTTACTACCGGGGGATAGCAATCAGCCCCAGCATTTT. Its translation is CALLPGDSNQPQHF.

J is TRBJ2-2 and V is TRBV6-5, with 9 bases that match TRBD1. This CDR3 contains 16 residues. The germline V gene has CDR1 MNHEY and CDR2 SVGAGI. V lost 4 bases, J lost 7 bases, and 10 bases stayed unmatched. The CDR3 sequence: CASSFGTGRRIGELFF. Here the CDR3 DNA reads TGTGCCAGCAGTTTTGGGACAGGGCGAAGGATCGGGGAGCTGTTTTTT.

The V call is TRBV10-3, the J call TRBJ2-1, with 12 bases identical to TRBD2. The V gene's germline CDR1 is ENHRY and CDR2 SYGVKD. The CDR3 loop spans 16 amino acids. With 2 bases clipped from V and 4 bases from J, the junction kept 3 bases outside the gene matches. CDR3 loop: CAISEPLAGGYNEQFF. The CDR3, as DNA: TGTGCCATCAGTGAGCCACTAGCGGGAGGTTACAATGAGCAGTTCTTC.

This clone was seen only a few times. The V gene is TRBV27, the J gene TRBJ2-5, with 9 bases aligning to TRBD1. V dropped 3 bases and J dropped 3; count of bases not matched to a gene: 8. The CDR3 contains 16 residues. Germline CDR1 is MNHEY and CDR2 is SMNVEV (reference sequence). This chain's CDR3 is CASSFYRGRLEETQYF. In nucleotides, the CDR3 is TGTGCCAGCAGTTTCTACAGGGGGCGCTTGGAAGAGACCCAGTACTTC.